This T cell receptor beta chain was recovered during a study of vaccination and CD4 T cells after COVID-19. Sequenced with the Oncomine TCR Beta short-read assay was DNA taken from cultured CD4+ T cells. TCRdb reprocessed the PCR reads with MiXCR, giving one entry per CDR3 protein. Counted here are about 16,000 distinct CDR3 sequences, under 75% occurring once; the ten biggest clones make up nearly 7.5%. Germline CDR1 LNHDA, CDR2 SQIVND (reference sequence). The CDR3 spans 13 residues. V was clipped by 3 bases and J by 8 bases, with 13 bases between them. Notes on this clonotype: Its antigen is currently unknown.

Treatment defined: roughly 10-day PBMC culture with coronavirus spike peptide pools or control peptides (ViraFEST assay). The genes are TRBV19 and TRBJ1-2; unclear D gene. Sequencing was done on a sample of CD4+ T cells from blood, cultured in vitro. The origin of this receptor is a human donor who had recovered from COVID-19. In nucleotides, the CDR3 is TGTGCCAGTAGTATGATAGGAGCCCTGGGCTACACCTTC. This sequence encodes CASSMIGALGYTF.